Sequencing of this T cell receptor (beta chain) was carried out in a study of beta chain features in type 1 diabetes. Looking at the study overall: Cell yields, gender and age were comparable in patients and healthy donors.

Per the germline V gene, CDR1 is MNHNS and CDR2 is SASEGT. Trimming left V 2 bases short and J 4 bases short, with 11 bases between. The CDR3 has 14 residues. Since all of the isolated RNA was reverse transcribed, expressed TCRB transcripts were what got sequenced. Only in-frame clones appear in the TCRdb table, and some are missing; sequencing was by immunoSEQ multiplex PCR. The data contain about 650,000 clones, 9.5% to 15% of them seen just once; the ten biggest clones take up around 0.12%. Study outcomes and limitations: Across all four CD4+ subsets, people with type 1 diabetes showed modestly shorter TCRB CDR3s.

This clone was detected only a few times. The antigen is undetermined. The collection from each donor was one heparinised blood draw averaging about 116 mL. By way of CD45RO/CCR7/CD25/CD127/CD95/CD27, the CD4+ regulatory, stem cell-like memory, central memory and naive cells were sorted. The chain combines TRBV6-1 with TRBJ1-2; maybe TRBD1 (6 bases). What was sequenced was naive CD4+ T cells from blood. The sequence was obtained from a man aged 25-45 years with type 1 diabetes. The chain's CDR3 is CASSESQGFYGYTF. The CDR3 DNA reads as TGTGCCAGCAGTGAATCTCAGGGGTTCTATGGCTACACCTTC.